This T cell receptor beta chain was sequenced for a study of cytomegalovirus exposure and HLA in healthy donors. Worth noting for this clone: The antigen is unknown.

Both 60 Vbeta primers and 13 Jbeta primers went into the PCR. The method was immunoSEQ multiplex PCR; TCRdb's version includes in-frame clones alone and lacks a portion of them. The sample has approximately 160,000 clones; approximately 86% are singletons. Broader study findings: Rarity characterized most TCR sequences, yet some public TCRs appeared in many donors. A previous analysis found most TCR beta V segments productive roughly 87% or roughly 30% of the time. Researchers reported in a later analysis that a missense DCLRE1C variant was tied to TCR beta V- and J-gene trimming.

Germline trimming cut 4 bases from V and 5 bases from J; bases unmatched to any gene: 6. Germline V lookup: CDR1 SEHNR, CDR2 FQNEAQ (reference sequence). The CDR3 has 16 residues. The sequenced material came from PBMCs. J is TRBJ2-2 and V is TRBV7-9; 11 nucleotides match TRBD2. The TCR comes from a male donor in good health and CMV-seronegative. CDR3 in DNA: TGTGCCAGCAGCTCACTAGCGGGAGCGCGGACCGGGGAGCTGTTTTTT. Its protein is CASSSLAGARTGELFF.